Following are 24 T cell receptor beta chains from one sample sequenced in a study of T cell repertoires in cytomegalovirus infection. TCRdb ran MiXCR on the reads and lists one entry per CDR3 protein. The sample shows roughly 200,000 distinct CDR3 sequences, approximately 17% of them seen only once. Specimen: CD8+ T cells from PBMCs. All receptors come from a human donor in good health (CMV status not recorded). Some clones in this sample may be carry-over from other donors' samples.

The table lists this clonotype with a few counts. The rearrangement links TRBV7-8 to TRBJ2-7; D is undetermined. The CDR3 is 13 residues long. The V end was cut by 2 bases, the J end by 2 bases, with 7 bases between. Germline V gene lookup returns CDR1 SGHVS and CDR2 FQNEAQ. The CDR3 protein is CASSLSVAYEQYF. The CDR3 DNA reads TGTGCCAGCAGCTTATCCGTGGCCTACGAGCAGTACTTC.

The chain recombines TRBV27 with TRBJ2-2, with 7 bases identical to TRBD1. Trimming at V came to 4 bases and at J to 7 bases, leaving 9 bases not matched to a gene. Germline loops: CDR1 MNHEY, CDR2 SMNVEV (reference sequence). CDR3 size: 15 residues. The CDR3 nucleotides read TGTGCCAGCAGTTCGAGAGACAGGGTTGGCGGGGAGCTGTTTTTT. Amino acids: CASSSRDRVGGELFF.

A word on this clonotype: A clone one base away is much larger, so this may be a read error. The chain carries TRBV7-2 and TRBJ1-4; TRBD1 agrees at 8 bases. J gave up 5 bases and V 6 bases, and 8 bases lay outside the gene matches. CDR3 size: 15 residues. Germline lookup yields CDR1 SGHTA and CDR2 FQGNSA. CDR3 sequence reads: CASRSTTGVNEKLFF. In DNA, the CDR3 is TGTGCCAGCAGATCCACGACAGGGGTGAATGAAAAACTGTTTTTT.

There are a few counts of this clonotype. The chain uses TRBV12-3 or TRBV12-4 and TRBJ2-7; D is ambiguous. The germline V and J ends were trimmed by 5 bases and 0 bases, with 11 bases remaining between them. This CDR3 contains 14 residues. The CDR3 here is CASSPRLSSYEQYF. Written as DNA, the CDR3 is TGTGCCAGCAGTCCTCGACTCAGCTCCTACGAGCAGTACTTC.

This clonotype was observed a few times. The rearrangement joins TRBV7-6 to TRBJ1-1; D unresolved. CDR1 is SGHVS and CDR2 is FNYEAQ in the germline V gene. The CDR3 totals 14 residues. The ends were cut back, 3 bases at V and 5 bases at J, with 13 bases in the middle. This CDR3 reads CASSFLRVGTEAFF. As DNA, the CDR3 is TGTGCCAGCAGCTTCTTGAGGGTGGGTACTGAAGCTTTCTTT.

DNA of the CDR3: TGCAGTGCCCCTGAAGGAGGGTTGGGGACCACTGAAGCTTTCTTT. It codes for CSAPEGGLGTTEAFF. V usage is TRBV20-1 and J usage is TRBJ1-1, with D possibly being TRBD1 (5 bases). V gave up 6 bases and J gave up 4 bases, with 21 bases separating them. CDR1 is DFQATT, CDR2 SNEGSKA, per germline (reference sequence). The CDR3 has 15 residues.

This rearrangement joins TRBV28 to TRBJ2-1; perhaps TRBD1 as D (6 bases). The CDR3 extends over 14 amino acids. V gave up 5 bases and J gave up 5 bases, with 13 bases separating them. Looked up from germline, CDR1 is MDHEN and CDR2 is SYDVKM. CDR3 nucleotides: TGTGCCAGCAGTACCCTCTACAGGGACAATGAGCAGTTCTTC. This translates into CASSTLYRDNEQFF.

This clonotype was seen a handful of times. The rearrangement joins TRBV6-2 or TRBV6-3 to TRBJ1-1; unclear D gene. CDR3 length: 15 residues. The V and J ends lost 5 bases and 1 base respectively, with 14 bases between them. Germline loops: CDR1 MNHEY, CDR2 SVGEGT. CDR3 residues: CASSTSGIWNTEAFF. The CDR3 DNA reads TGTGCCAGCAGTACCTCCGGAATTTGGAACACTGAAGCTTTCTTT.

The rearrangement uses TRBV6-2 or TRBV6-3 and TRBJ2-1; 8 bases match TRBD2. Germline V gives CDR1 MNHEY, CDR2 SVGEGT. This CDR3 is built from 15 residues. The V segment lost 2 bases and the J segment 6 bases; nucleotides outside the gene matches: 6. The CDR3 loop reads CASSYGPGLGNEQFF. The CDR3 nucleotides are TGTGCCAGCAGTTACGGCCCGGGACTAGGCAATGAGCAGTTCTTC.

The chain combines TRBV6-5 with TRBJ1-3, with 7 bases lining up with TRBD1. Germline CDR1 MNHEY, CDR2 SVGAGI. The CDR3 is 14 amino acids. V was pared by 5 bases and J by 4 bases, with 5 bases of the junction left unmatched. CDR3 sequence: CASSQTGVGNTIYF. The CDR3 DNA reads as TGTGCCAGCAGTCAAACAGGGGTCGGAAACACCATATATTTT.

This clonotype was detected a few times. The chain combines TRBV11-2 with TRBJ2-1; TRBD1 matches 7 bases. Per germline, CDR1 SGHAT and CDR2 FQNNGV. The CDR3 is 11 amino acids. The J segment lost 14 bases and the V segment lost 6 bases, leaving 7 bases of the junction unmatched. The CDR3 bases are TGTGCCAGCAGATTTGCCGGGACAGAGTTCTTC. Protein sequence: CASRFAGTEFF.

The gene calls are TRBV7-8 and TRBJ2-7; D gene ambiguous. CDR1 SGHVS and CDR2 FQNEAQ come from the germline V gene. The CDR3 loop spans 16 amino acids. V was trimmed by 5 bases and J by 2 bases, leaving 19 bases between them. The chain's CDR3 is CASSPYLDGATYEQYF. CDR3 nucleotides: TGTGCCAGCAGCCCATACCTCGACGGAGCGACCTACGAGCAGTACTTC.

There are many counts of this clonotype. The chain couples TRBV7-2 to TRBJ2-7, with TRBD1 matching 7 bases. From germline, CDR1 is SGHTA and CDR2 FQGNSA. The CDR3 is 13 residues long. The V segment lost 3 bases and the J segment 3 bases; nucleotides outside the gene matches: 2. In DNA form, the CDR3 reads TGTGCCAGCAGCTTGGGACAGCGCTACGAGCAGTACTTC. It codes for CASSLGQRYEQYF.

The chain employs TRBV19 and TRBJ1-2; no reliable D call. The CDR3 sequence is 13 residues long. Looked up from germline, CDR1 is LNHDA and CDR2 is SQIVND (reference sequence). V was pared by 7 bases and J by 6 bases, with 15 bases between. The CDR3 nucleotides are TGTGCCAGTACCGTCCGGGGATCTGATGGCTACACCTTC. It translates to CASTVRGSDGYTF.

The V gene is TRBV5-3, the J gene TRBJ1-1, with D perhaps matching TRBD1 (5 bases). TRBV5-3 is placed among ORFs of uncertain function. There are 12 residues in the CDR3. V dropped 8 bases and J dropped 7 bases, with 15 bases sitting between them. CDR3 sequence reads: CASTELDIEAFF. For the CDR3, the DNA is TGTGCCAGCACCGAGCTGGACATTGAAGCTTTCTTT.

This clonotype showed up just a few times. The chain carries TRBV20-1 and TRBJ1-2, with unresolved D. The ends were cut back, 0 bases at V and 0 bases at J, with 14 bases in the middle. CDR1 is DFQATT, CDR2 SNEGSKA, per germline (reference sequence). The CDR3 consists of 16 residues. CDR3 nucleotide sequence: TGCAGTGCTAGAGATCAGACGGGGTTAGCTAACTATGGCTACACCTTC. It specifies CSARDQTGLANYGYTF.

V gene TRBV29-1 combines with J gene TRBJ2-5; D unclear. The germline V gene encodes CDR1 SQVTM and CDR2 ANQGSEA. Trimming took off 0 bases at V and 2 bases at J, with 7 bases between the two ends. CDR3 size: 13 residues. CDR3 bases: TGCAGCGTTGAAGACACGGATCAAGAGACCCAGTACTTC. This codes for CSVEDTDQETQYF.

Only a few counts were recorded for this clonotype. The V gene is TRBV7-8, the J gene TRBJ1-5, with 7 bases matching TRBD1. Germline V CDR1 and CDR2: SGHVS, FQNEAQ. There are 15 residues in the CDR3. Trimming removed 5 bases from V and 5 bases from J; junction bases left unmatched: 9. CDR3 nucleotide sequence: TGTGCCAGCAGCGCAACAGGGGAAAGGTATCAGCCCCAGCATTTT. This encodes CASSATGERYQPQHF.

The V and J genes are TRBV4-1 and TRBJ2-1, with 7 bases that match TRBD1. After removal of 0 bases from V and 8 bases from J, the junction contained 13 bases not matched to a gene. The CDR3 is made up of 17 amino acids. CDR1 is MGHRA, CDR2 YSYEKL, per germline. CDR3 bases: TGCGCCAGCAGCCAAGAAGGGGGCAGGCCCTATGGGGATGAGCAGTTCTTC. Protein product: CASSQEGGRPYGDEQFF.

This clonotype was counted many times. This sequence joins TRBV7-8 and TRBJ2-1; 10 bases match TRBD2. The junction had 4 bases not matched to a gene; V was cut back by 2 bases and J by 6 bases. The CDR3 runs 15 residues. The germline gives CDR1 SGHVS, CDR2 FQNEAQ. CDR3 region: CASSLFSGGANEQFF. CDR3 DNA: TGTGCCAGCAGCTTATTCAGCGGGGGGGCCAATGAGCAGTTCTTC.

The chain has TRBV6-2 or TRBV6-3 and TRBJ1-1; D is undetermined. This CDR3 is built from 13 residues. Per the germline V gene, CDR1 is MNHEY and CDR2 is SVGEGT. Trimming removed 1 base from V and 1 base from J, with 4 bases in between. CDR3 loop: CASSYFANTEAFF. The CDR3 DNA is TGTGCCAGCAGTTACTTCGCGAACACTGAAGCTTTCTTT.

In this sample, this clonotype turned up a few times. The chain carries TRBV7-9 and TRBJ1-5; D might be TRBD1 (6 bases). This CDR3 has 13 amino acids. Germline lookup yields CDR1 SEHNR and CDR2 FQNEAQ (reference sequence). V was trimmed by 7 bases and J by 6 bases, leaving 13 bases between them. DNA of the CDR3: TGTGCCAGCACCCTAGGGGGTCGTCAGCCCCAGCATTTT. Translating it yields CASTLGGRQPQHF.

There are a few counts of this clonotype. V and J are TRBV7-9 and TRBJ2-1; D remains unclear. V was pared by 5 bases and J by 4 bases, with 6 bases between. In germline, CDR1 is SEHNR, CDR2 FQNEAQ (reference sequence). The CDR3 is made up of 12 amino acids. The CDR3 DNA is TGTGCCAGCAGCGCCCAATACAATGAGCAGTTCTTC. This gives the protein CASSAQYNEQFF.

This chain joins TRBV7-6 and TRBJ1-1; D is uncertain. Trimming removed 5 bases from V and 2 bases from J, with 9 bases in between. This CDR3 has 13 residues. Germline V gene data show CDR1 as SGHVS and CDR2 as FNYEAQ. The CDR3 reads CASSPRLNTEAFF. CDR3 DNA: TGTGCCAGCAGCCCTAGACTAAACACTGAAGCTTTCTTT.